The source of this T cell receptor beta chain is a study of technical replicates of blood from a handful of donors. TCRdb's table, derived via immunoSEQ multiplex PCR, lists solely in-frame clones and lacks some. The sample includes about 15,000 clones, 82% seen only once; the top ten take roughly a tenth. With V trimmed by 2 bases and J by 1 base, 7 bases remained unmatched. This CDR3 comprises 17 residues. Germline CDR1 LGHNA, CDR2 YNFKEQ. This sequence joins TRBV4-2 and TRBJ1-5; the match to TRBD1 covers 8 bases. Sequencing input: PBMCs. The clonotype comes from a human donor in good health. Some clones in this sample may be carry-over from other donors' samples. The CDR3 region has the DNA TGTGCCAGCAGCCAATTACCGGGACAGGTGAGCAATCAGCCCCAGCATTTT. This translates into CASSQLPGQVSNQPQHF.